The source of this TCR beta chain is a study of blood T cell repertoires in COVID-19. About the research overall: Both acute and convalescent COVID-19 samples were obtained from the United States, Italy and Spain. In each case, the material was cDNA or gDNA derived from T cells, B-cell-depleted T cells, or PBMCs.

Methods used by the authors: Reference gene primer amplification gave nucleated cell count estimates. Some clones are missing from TCRdb's copy, which holds only in-frame ones; the method was immunoSEQ multiplex PCR. That table furnishes V, J and clone size, whereas the DNA furnished D and trimming. Here the sample spans about 47,000 clones, 68% being singletons. Germline assignment: CDR1 SNHLY and CDR2 FYNNEI. The CDR3 is made up of 15 amino acids. V was trimmed by 4 bases and J by 0 bases, leaving 13 bases between them. The chain joins TRBV2 to TRBJ2-7, with D possibly TRBD2 on 6 matching bases. The clonotype originates from a woman in her sixties or seventies with acute or convalescent COVID-19. The sequenced sample was peripheral blood. The CDR3 loop reads CASSGLSGYSYEQYF. The CDR3 DNA follows: TGTGCCAGCAGTGGGCTTAGCGGTTACTCCTACGAGCAGTACTTC.